This TCR beta chain was sequenced during a study of T cell repertoires in cytomegalovirus infection. Study-level background: Both CMV infection and a matching HLA type were indicated by public TCR beta signatures. General study results and limits: The ex vivo response was dominated by HLA-C-restricted CMV-specific TCR beta clonotypes.

This clonotype turned up a few times. As yet, its antigen is unknown. CDR3 length equals 14 residues. Trimming removed 0 bases from V and 3 bases from J, with 9 bases in between. The germline gives CDR1 SGHTA, CDR2 FQGNSA. TCRdb reprocessed the reads with MiXCR, giving one entry per CDR3 protein. Of 350,000 to 400,000 distinct CDR3 sequences in the sample, approximately 30% were seen once. The receptor comes from a human donor in good health (CMV status not recorded). Some clones in this sample may be carry-over from other donors' samples. The sequences come from cultured PBMCs, collected from culture after CMV antigen stimulation. V is TRBV7-2 and J is TRBJ2-7, with D maybe TRBD2 (6 bases). CDR3 residues: CASSLAEGLYEQYF. CDR3 nucleotide sequence: TGTGCCAGCAGCTTAGCGGAGGGGCTCTACGAGCAGTACTTC.